This T cell receptor (beta chain) was identified during a study of PD-L1 blockade in urothelial cancer. For the study at large: Blood was evaluated 3 weeks (second dose) and 6 weeks after therapy began.

This clone was picked up one time. Libraries were prepared by immunoSEQ multiplex PCR; TCRdb keeps only in-frame clonotypes and omits some of them. The table lists around 42,000 clones, around 84% of them singletons. This specimen was PBMCs, taken around atezolizumab (anti-PD-L1) treatment. This receptor was taken from a man in his 70s with urothelial cancer.

In DNA, the CDR3 is TGTGCCAGCATATCCCCAGATACGCAGTATTTT. Translating it yields CASISPDTQYF. The chain joins TRBV6-1 to TRBJ2-3; D gene unclear. V lost 7 bases and J 4 bases, leaving 6 bases between the germline ends. The CDR3 spans 11 residues. Germline V lookup: CDR1 MNHNS, CDR2 SASEGT.